This entry lists 15 T cell receptor beta chains sequenced from one sample in a study of blood T cells in healthy people across ages. The second PCR ran about 6 to 12 cycles with a sample-barcoded 5' primer and J-beta primers. TCRdb re-derived calls from the 5' RACE reads in MiXCR, one entry per CDR3 protein. The sample holds 800,000 to 950,000 distinct CDR3 sequences; under 35% are singletons and the top ten take roughly a tenth. The data also belong to a second study, concerning T cells of mothers and their children.

The sample consisted of blood. These receptors came from a middle-aged woman in good health.

In its sample, this clonotype was seen many times. In DNA form, the CDR3 reads TGTGCCAGCAGCTTATGGGAGGGGGGGATAGCTTTCTTT. This codes for CASSLWEGGIAFF. The chain carries TRBV7-3 and TRBJ1-1; possible D gene TRBD1, 6 bases. V dropped 2 bases and J dropped 10 bases, with 14 bases sitting between them. The CDR3 loop spans 13 amino acids. Germline assignment: CDR1 SGHTA and CDR2 FQGTGA.

About this clonotype: A much larger clone is a single base away; this may be a read error. V usage is TRBV20-1 and J usage is TRBJ2-4; 9 bases match TRBD2. The J call is uncertain, as TRBJ2-7 better fits the DNA end. Per germline, CDR1 DFQATT and CDR2 SNEGSKA (reference sequence). The CDR3 is 14 residues long. This CDR3 reads CSAVGLAPTYEQYF. The CDR3 nucleotides are TGCAGTGCGGTGGGACTAGCCCCAACCTACGAGCAGTACTTC.

This clonotype was detected ten times or more. V usage is TRBV29-1 and J usage is TRBJ2-3; no reliable D call. CDR1 SQVTM and CDR2 ANQGSEA come from the germline V gene. CDR3 length: 14 amino acids. V shed 2 bases and J shed 6 bases, with 15 bases lying between them. The CDR3 loop is CSVEQTVRLDTQYF. CDR3 nucleotide sequence: TGCAGCGTTGAACAGACGGTCCGTCTGGATACGCAGTATTTT.

This chain joins TRBV20-1 and TRBJ2-5; 14 bases are shared with TRBD2. V was clipped by 6 bases and J by 0 bases; unmatched bases: 3. The CDR3 totals 15 residues. Germline lookup yields CDR1 DFQATT and CDR2 SNEGSKA (reference sequence). The CDR3 DNA reads as TGCAGTGCGGGACTAGCGGGGGTGTACCAAGAGACCCAGTACTTC. Its translation: CSAGLAGVYQETQYF.

In DNA, the CDR3 is TGCAGCGTTGAACCTTCAATGGCGGGGGGCGGGTGGAGAGAGACCCAGTACTTC. Its translation is CSVEPSMAGGGWRETQYF. The V call is TRBV29-1, the J call TRBJ2-5; 8 nucleotides align to TRBD2. V was pared by 2 bases and J by 4 bases, with 18 bases of the junction left unmatched. The CDR3 length is 18 residues. Germline assignment: CDR1 SQVTM and CDR2 ANQGSEA.

The chain couples TRBV12-3 or TRBV12-4 to TRBJ2-3; the D is unclear. This CDR3 is 14 amino acids long. Trimming left V 7 bases short and J 1 base short, with 12 bases between. The CDR3 region has the DNA TGTGCCAGCACTAAAGGGCCTGGCACAGATACGCAGTATTTT. Amino acids: CASTKGPGTDTQYF.

At least ten counts were recorded for this clonotype. The chain has TRBV28 and TRBJ2-7, with 9 bases aligning to TRBD1. Germline V lookup: CDR1 MDHEN, CDR2 SYDVKM. The CDR3 extends over 16 amino acids. The trim removed 5 bases at V and 0 bases at J, leaving 8 bases unmatched. CDR3 in DNA: TGTGCCAGCAGTAGAACCGGGACAGGGAGCTCCTACGAGCAGTACTTC. Protein product: CASSRTGTGSSYEQYF. Combining the CDR3 with reference TRBV28 and TRBJ2-7 gives the whole variable domain DVKVTQSSRYLVKRTGEKVFLECVQDMDHENMFWYRQDPGLGLRLIYFSYDVKMKEKGDIPEGYSVSREKKERFSLILESASTNQTSMYLCASSRTGTGSSYEQYFGPGTRLTVT.

The chain joins TRBV18 to TRBJ2-3; D remains unclear. V dropped 1 base and J dropped 4 bases, with 9 bases sitting between them. This CDR3 contains 14 residues. Germline V gene data show CDR1 as KGHSH and CDR2 as LQKENI. The CDR3 reads CASSPRELPDTQYF. CDR3 in DNA: TGTGCCAGCTCACCACGGGAACTCCCAGATACGCAGTATTTT.

The sample holds a few counts of this clonotype. V is TRBV20-1 and J is TRBJ2-3; 7 bases are a match to TRBD2. Germline V CDR1 and CDR2: DFQATT, SNEGSKA (reference sequence). V trimming: 5 bases; J trimming: 4 bases; junction bases outside the gene matches: 9. The CDR3 contains 14 residues. This CDR3 is CSAPKLAPADTQYF. The CDR3 region has the DNA TGCAGTGCTCCGAAACTAGCGCCGGCAGATACGCAGTATTTT.

This clonotype was counted only a few times. This chain connects TRBV28 to TRBJ2-4; TRBD1 aligns across 10 bases. Germline values: CDR1 MDHEN, CDR2 SYDVKM. The CDR3 runs 13 residues. Trimming took 8 bases from V and 7 from J; bases not matched to a gene: 5. In DNA form, the CDR3 reads TGTGCCAGCCAGACAGGGGGCGCGAACATTCAGTACTTC. Amino acids: CASQTGGANIQYF.

This clonotype was seen at least ten times. Written as DNA, the CDR3 is TGCAGCGCGGCGGACAGTTTCTCTTCCTACGAGCAGTACTTC. Protein sequence: CSAADSFSSYEQYF. V usage is TRBV29-1 and J usage is TRBJ2-7; a weak D match, TRBD1 (6 bases). The CDR3 is 14 amino acids. Germline assignment: CDR1 SQVTM and CDR2 ANQGSEA. Trimming removed 7 bases from V and 1 base from J, with 17 bases in between.

The chain couples TRBV24-1 to TRBJ2-1, with D unclear. From germline, CDR1 is KGHDR and CDR2 SFDVKD. There are 12 residues in the CDR3. The V gene lost 5 bases and the J gene lost 6 bases, with 7 bases spanning the gap. The CDR3 here is CATSVKGNEQFF. CDR3 sequence (DNA): TGTGCCACCAGTGTCAAGGGCAATGAGCAGTTCTTC.

Comments on this clonotype: The junction differs from germline at one of its ends, possibly a read error. The genes are TRBV14 and TRBJ1-5; tentatively, D is TRBD1 (5 bases). The CDR3 loop spans 16 amino acids. Germline loops: CDR1 SGHDN, CDR2 FVKESK. The CDR3: CAGSQEPGRTNQPQHF. CDR3 nucleotide sequence: TGTGCCGGCAGCCAAGAACCGGGACGGACCAATCAGCCCCAGCATTTT.

J is TRBJ1-2 and V is TRBV3-1; no definite D call. Deletions cut 0 bases from V and 2 bases from J, with 16 bases between. This CDR3 spans 17 amino acids. CDR1 LGHDT and CDR2 YNNKEL come from the germline V gene (reference sequence). The CDR3 spells CASSQELDGPINYGYTF. DNA for the CDR3: TGTGCCAGCAGCCAAGAATTGGACGGACCCATAAACTATGGCTACACCTTC.

To note about this clonotype: The CDR3 does not close with the conserved phenylalanine or tryptophan, likely indicating a read error. The chain employs TRBV11-3 and TRBJ1-1; 10 bases are a match to TRBD1. Germline CDR1 SGHNT, CDR2 YENEEA. The CDR3 loop spans 15 amino acids. V lost 5 bases to trimming and J lost 8 bases; unmatched junction nucleotides: 11. This CDR3 is CASSTPDRGHTEAFL. For the CDR3, the DNA is TGTGCCAGCAGCACTCCTGACAGGGGGCATACCGAAGCTTTCTTG.